This T cell receptor (beta chain) originates from a study of blood T cell repertoires in COVID-19. At the level of the study: T cells, B-cell-depleted T cells, or PBMCs supplied cDNA or gDNA.

V was shortened by 2 bases and J by 4 bases, with 9 bases between the two germline ends. This CDR3 has 13 residues. CDR1 is GTSNPN, CDR2 SVGIG, per germline (reference sequence). Clones were read by immunoSEQ multiplex PCR, and TCRdb kept only the in-frame ones, dropping some. The data contain a few hundred thousand clones, around 87% of them singletons. This sequence originates from a woman aged 25 to 39 who had recovered from COVID-19. The rearrangement uses TRBV30 and TRBJ1-5; D not resolved. Sequences were obtained from peripheral blood. Here the CDR3 reads CAWSPRSNQPQHF. The CDR3 nucleotides are TGTGCCTGGAGTCCCCGTTCTAATCAGCCCCAGCATTTT.